The TCR beta chain described here comes from a study of technical replicates of blood from a few donors. Data came from immunoSEQ multiplex PCR; TCRdb stores just in-frame clones and leaves some out. The sample lists more than 65,000 clones, just over 95% occurring once. J gave up 1 base and V 4 bases, and 2 bases lay outside the gene matches. This CDR3 is 14 amino acids long. CDR1 is MNHEY, CDR2 SVGAGI, per germline. The receptor was derived from a human donor in good health. Sequencing used T cells isolated from PBMCs. The chain carries TRBV6-5 and TRBJ1-1; 8 nucleotides agree with TRBD1. CDR3 sequence: CASSWGTGNTEAFF. CDR3 bases: TGTGCCAGCAGTTGGGGGACAGGGAACACTGAAGCTTTCTTT.